This is a list of T cell receptor beta chains from one sample in a study of T cell responses to AZD1222 COVID-19 vaccine. Profiling relied on immunoSEQ multiplex PCR, and the TCRdb table lists in-frame clones only, not all of them. The sample records some 120,000 clones, 75% to 90% being singletons. The sample here was peripheral blood, taken on day 0 of MenACWY control vaccination. Receptor source: an adult in good health. CDR3s include the opening cysteine and the closing phenylalanine or tryptophan. D genes are given only for firm matches. The size field is filled for only some rows; it gives once, few, many or a size class.

DNA: TGTGCCAGCAGCTCCGGGGTAGGGTTCGAGCAGTACTTC
CDR3: CASSSGVGFEQYF
size: NA
D: NA
J: TRBJ2-7
V: TRBV11-3

DNA: TGTGCCAGCTCACCAGGGGCTTGGGGCTTCGACCAAGAGACCCAGTACTTC
CDR3: CASSPGAWGFDQETQYF
size: NA
D: NA
J: TRBJ2-5
V: TRBV18

DNA: TGTGCCAGCAGTTTTCAGGGGGCTAACTATGGCTACACCTTC
CDR3: CASSFQGANYGYTF
size: NA
D: TRBD1
J: TRBJ1-2
V: TRBV27

DNA: TGTGCCAGCAGCTTGGGGTTGATAGAGGCCCTCCACTTT
CDR3: CASSLGLIEALHF
size: NA
D: NA
J: TRBJ1-6
V: TRBV5-5

DNA: TGTGCCAGCAGCTCCCGGACAGGGGGTCATGAGCAGTTCTTC
CDR3: CASSSRTGGHEQFF
size: NA
D: TRBD1
J: TRBJ2-1
V: TRBV5-6

DNA: TGTGCCAGCAGCCAAGTTCCGGGTAGTACTGAAGCTTTCTTT
CDR3: CASSQVPGSTEAFF
size: NA
D: NA
J: TRBJ1-1
V: TRBV14

DNA: TGTGCCAGCAGCTTAGGAGGGAGCTCCTACGAGCAGTACTTC
CDR3: CASSLGGSSYEQYF
size: NA
D: NA
J: TRBJ2-7
V: TRBV11-3

DNA: TGTGCCAGCAGTTTAACCGCGGGAGCCAACTATGGCTACACCTTC
CDR3: CASSLTAGANYGYTF
size: NA
D: NA
J: TRBJ1-2
V: TRBV28

DNA: TGCAGTGCTAATCCCTATGGCTACACCTTC
CDR3: CSANPYGYTF
size: NA
D: NA
J: TRBJ1-2
V: TRBV20-1

DNA: TGTGCCACCAGTGATTCAAGGCGAGGGATACATCAGCCCCAGCATTTT
CDR3: CATSDSRRGIHQPQHF
size: NA
D: NA
J: TRBJ1-5
V: TRBV24-1

DNA: TGTGCCAGCAGCGTAGCTTCCGCAGGGCGAGCTTTCTTT
CDR3: CASSVASAGRAFF
size: few
D: NA
J: TRBJ1-1
V: TRBV9

DNA: TGTGCCACCAGTGATTTGAGGAGCAATCAGCCCCAGCATTTT
CDR3: CATSDLRSNQPQHF
size: NA
D: NA
J: TRBJ1-5
V: TRBV24-1